The rows below give T cell receptor beta chains drawn from one sample of a study of blood T cells in healthy people across ages. One entry per CDR3 protein results from TCRdb running MiXCR on the 5' RACE reads. The repertoire holds about 1.5 million distinct CDR3 sequences, with 35% to 45% as singletons. Sequenced: blood. The origin of the receptors is a woman aged 18-29 years in good health. Both conserved end residues are part of each CDR3. Each record gives: clone size, J gene, D gene, V gene, CDR3 DNA, CDR3 protein. D genes are given only for firm matches. Expanded clones get a size class; other rows say once, few or many, or leave the size out.

>-|TRBJ1-2|-|TRBV7-8
TGTGCCAGCAGCTTGGGTACCACCTTACCCATCTATGGCTACACCTTC
CASSLGTTLPIYGYTF
>-|TRBJ1-2|-|TRBV3-1
TGTGCCAGCAGCCAAGACTTCAGGGTTAACTATGGCTACACCTTC
CASSQDFRVNYGYTF
>-|TRBJ2-1|-|TRBV5-1
TGCGCCAGCAGCTTGGGACAGGTTGAGCAGTTCTTC
CASSLGQVEQFF
>-|TRBJ2-3|TRBD1|TRBV5-1
TGCGCCAGCAGCATCCGACAGGGGCCCACCACCACAGATACGCAGTATTTT
CASSIRQGPTTTDTQYF
>-|TRBJ2-5|-|TRBV12-3/TRBV12-4
TGTGCCAGCAGTTACGGGCAGGCAGTGGAGACCCAGTACTTC
CASSYGQAVETQYF
>-|TRBJ2-4|TRBD1|TRBV6-1
TGTGCCAGCAGTGAAGCGGGGACAGGGGCCAAAAACATTCAGTACTTC
CASSEAGTGAKNIQYF
>-|TRBJ1-2|-|TRBV27
TGTGCCAGTGGCCAGGGAGGGTTTGGCTACACCTTC
CASGQGGFGYTF
>-|TRBJ1-2|-|TRBV11-2
TGTGCCAGCAGCTTATTTACGCGGGTGGTAACAGGCGGCAACTATGGCTACACCTTC
CASSLFTRVVTGGNYGYTF
>-|TRBJ1-2|-|TRBV20-1
TGCAGTGCTCGGAAACAGGGCGGGCATGGCTACACCTTC
CSARKQGGHGYTF
>-|TRBJ1-2|-|TRBV27
TGTGCCAGCAGTTTATCGTACAGAGACTGGGACTATGGCTACACCTTC
CASSLSYRDWDYGYTF
>many|TRBJ2-5|-|TRBV5-1
TGCGCCAGCAGCTTGGAGACTTACAATGAGCAGTACTTC
CASSLETYNEQYF
>-|TRBJ2-7|-|TRBV4-1
TGCGCCAGCAGCCAAGGGGAGGTGACCTACAATGAGCAGTACTTC
CASSQGEVTYNEQYF
>few|TRBJ2-7|-|TRBV27
TGTGCCAGCCGTTCCGGGCGGACGGACCCCTACAATGAGCAGTACTTC
CASRSGRTDPYNEQYF
>-|TRBJ2-7|TRBD2|TRBV29-1
TGCAGCGTTGAAGAGGCTAGCGGGAGGGACTACGAGCAGTACTTC
CSVEEASGRDYEQYF
>-|TRBJ2-1|-|TRBV28
TGTGCCAGCAGTGAGAAGTATGAGCAGTTCTTC
CASSEKYEQFF
>few|TRBJ2-7|-|TRBV6-6
TGTGCCAGCAGCGCTTCGTCTTTCTCCTACGAGCAGTACTTC
CASSASSFSYEQYF
>-|TRBJ2-7|TRBD2|TRBV20-1
TGCAGTGCTAGAGATGGGCCGACTAGCGGGGGGGTAGTTATCTACGAGCAGTACTTC
CSARDGPTSGGVVIYEQYF
>few|TRBJ2-7|-|TRBV28
TGTGCCACCTTCGGACAGTTCTACGAGCAGTACTTC
CATFGQFYEQYF
>-|TRBJ1-5|TRBD1|TRBV27
TGTGCCAGCAGTTGGGGCCCGGGACAGGGGTTGAATCAGCCCCAGCATTTT
CASSWGPGQGLNQPQHF
>few|TRBJ1-3|-|TRBV14
TGTGCCAGCAGCGCTCGGACTAGGCATTCCTCTGGAAACACCATATATTTT
CASSARTRHSSGNTIYF
>few|TRBJ2-1|TRBD2|TRBV5-1
TGCGCCAGCAGTCCAGCGGGAGATGAGCAGTTCTTC
CASSPAGDEQFF
>once|TRBJ1-1|-|TRBV30
TGTGCCTGGGTCTCGACTCTAAGCCACACTGAAGCTTTCTTT
CAWVSTLSHTEAFF
>-|TRBJ1-2|TRBD1|TRBV29-1
TGCAGCGTTGTTTGGGACAGGATTTATGGCTACACCTTC
CSVVWDRIYGYTF
>few|TRBJ2-5|TRBD2|TRBV4-1
TGCGCCAGCAGCCAATTGGGACTAGCTCTAGAGACCCAGTACTTC
CASSQLGLALETQYF
>-|TRBJ2-7|-|TRBV9
TGTGCCAGCAGCACACACCCCGGCTACGAGCAGTACTTC
CASSTHPGYEQYF
>-|TRBJ2-1|TRBD2|TRBV2
TGTGCCAGCGGAGAGCGGGAAGGTTCCTACAATGAGCAGTTCTTC
CASGEREGSYNEQFF
>-|TRBJ1-2|TRBD1|TRBV7-9
TGTGCCAGCAGCTCGACGGACAGGCGGAACTATGGCTACACCTTC
CASSSTDRRNYGYTF
>-|TRBJ1-5|-|TRBV5-1
TGCGCCAGCAGCTTGGACGCAGGGAGAGGTCAGCCCCAGCATTTT
CASSLDAGRGQPQHF
>once|TRBJ2-5|TRBD2|TRBV20-1
TGCAGTGCTATGACTAGCGGGGGCAATGAGCAGTACTTC
CSAMTSGGNEQYF
>few|TRBJ2-1|TRBD1|TRBV30
TGTGCCTGGAGCCCGGGACAGGGTTTGGACAATGAGCAGTTCTTC
CAWSPGQGLDNEQFF
>-|TRBJ2-1|-|TRBV20-1
TGCAGTCCCGTAAAGGCGGGAACCAATGAGCGGTTCTTC
CSPVKAGTNERFF
>-|TRBJ2-3|-|TRBV6-6
TGTGCCAGCAGTTACTGGGCCACACGCACAGATACGCAGTATTTT
CASSYWATRTDTQYF
>-|TRBJ1-6|-|TRBV20-1
TGCAGTGCTAGTGGTGCAGGACGACAGAATTCACCCCTCCACTTT
CSASGAGRQNSPLHF
>-|TRBJ1-1|TRBD1|TRBV7-2
TGTGCCAGCAGCTCGGGACAGTGGAACACTGAAGCTTTCTTT
CASSSGQWNTEAFF
>few|TRBJ1-5|TRBD1|TRBV20-1
TGCAGTGCTAGAGGGGACAGGGAGATGGGGAATCAGCCCCAGCATTTT
CSARGDREMGNQPQHF